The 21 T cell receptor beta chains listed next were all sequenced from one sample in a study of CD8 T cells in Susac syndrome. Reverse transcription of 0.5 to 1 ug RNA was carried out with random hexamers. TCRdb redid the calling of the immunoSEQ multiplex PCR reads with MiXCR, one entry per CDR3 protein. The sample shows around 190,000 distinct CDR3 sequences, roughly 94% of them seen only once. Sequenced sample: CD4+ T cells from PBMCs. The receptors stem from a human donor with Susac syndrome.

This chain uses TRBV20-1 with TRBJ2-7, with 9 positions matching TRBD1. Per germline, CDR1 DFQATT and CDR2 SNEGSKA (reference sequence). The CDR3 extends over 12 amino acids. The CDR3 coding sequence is TGCAGCTCCGGGACAGGGACCTACGAGCAGTACTTC. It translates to CSSGTGTYEQYF.

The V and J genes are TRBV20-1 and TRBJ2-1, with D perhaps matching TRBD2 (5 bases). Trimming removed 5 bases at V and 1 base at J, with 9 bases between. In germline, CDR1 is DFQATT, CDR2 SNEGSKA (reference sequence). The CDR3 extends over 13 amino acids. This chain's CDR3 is CSAGLYSYNEQFF. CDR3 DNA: TGCAGTGCTGGACTCTATTCCTACAATGAGCAGTTCTTC.

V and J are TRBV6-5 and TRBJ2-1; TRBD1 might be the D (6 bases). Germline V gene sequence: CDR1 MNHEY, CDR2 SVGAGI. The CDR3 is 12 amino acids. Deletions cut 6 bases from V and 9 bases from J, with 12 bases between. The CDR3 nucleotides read TGTGCCAGCAGCGAACAGGGTGGTGAGCAGTTCTTC. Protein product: CASSEQGGEQFF.

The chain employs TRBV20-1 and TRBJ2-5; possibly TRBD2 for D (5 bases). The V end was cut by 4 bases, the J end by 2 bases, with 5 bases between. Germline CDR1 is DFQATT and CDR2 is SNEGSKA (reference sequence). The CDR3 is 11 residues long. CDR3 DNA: TGCAGTGCTACGGGGCAAGAGACCCAGTACTTC. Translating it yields CSATGQETQYF.

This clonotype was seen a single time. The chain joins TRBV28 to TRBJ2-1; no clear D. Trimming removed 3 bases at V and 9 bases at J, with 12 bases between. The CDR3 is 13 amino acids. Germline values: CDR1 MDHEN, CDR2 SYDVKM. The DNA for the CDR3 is TGTGCCAGCAGTTTTGTCCCGTCTGGTGAGCAGTTCTTC. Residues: CASSFVPSGEQFF.

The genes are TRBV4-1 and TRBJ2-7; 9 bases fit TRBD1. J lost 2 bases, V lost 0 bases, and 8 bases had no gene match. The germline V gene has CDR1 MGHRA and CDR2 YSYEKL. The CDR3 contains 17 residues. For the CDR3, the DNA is TGCGCCAGCAGCCAAGACCGTGGAAGGGACAGGGCCTACGAGCAGTACTTC. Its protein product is CASSQDRGRDRAYEQYF.

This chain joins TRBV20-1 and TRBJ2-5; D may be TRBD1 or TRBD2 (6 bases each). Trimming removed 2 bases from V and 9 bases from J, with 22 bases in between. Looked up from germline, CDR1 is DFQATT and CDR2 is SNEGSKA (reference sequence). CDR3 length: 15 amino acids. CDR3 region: CSARSPGQETGAQYF. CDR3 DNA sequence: TGCAGTGCTAGATCCCCGGGACAAGAGACGGGGGCCCAGTACTTC.

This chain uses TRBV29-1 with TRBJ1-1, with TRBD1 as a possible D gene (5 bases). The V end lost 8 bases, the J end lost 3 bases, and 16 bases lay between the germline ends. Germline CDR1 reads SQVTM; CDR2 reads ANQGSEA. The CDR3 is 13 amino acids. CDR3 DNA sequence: TGCAGCCTGAGACGGACATTCGACACTGAAGCTTTCTTT. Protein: CSLRRTFDTEAFF.

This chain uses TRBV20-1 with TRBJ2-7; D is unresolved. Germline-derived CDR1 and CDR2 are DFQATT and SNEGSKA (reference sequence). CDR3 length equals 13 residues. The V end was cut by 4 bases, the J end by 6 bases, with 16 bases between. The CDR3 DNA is TGCAGTGCTACTGACGCTGCGTGGGGCGAGCAGTACTTC. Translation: CSATDAAWGEQYF.

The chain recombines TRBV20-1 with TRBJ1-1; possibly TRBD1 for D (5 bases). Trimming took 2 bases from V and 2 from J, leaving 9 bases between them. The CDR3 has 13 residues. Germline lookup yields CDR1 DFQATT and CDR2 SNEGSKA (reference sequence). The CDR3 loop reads CSARRQGNTEAFF. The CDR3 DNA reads TGCAGTGCTAGAAGGCAGGGTAACACTGAAGCTTTCTTT.

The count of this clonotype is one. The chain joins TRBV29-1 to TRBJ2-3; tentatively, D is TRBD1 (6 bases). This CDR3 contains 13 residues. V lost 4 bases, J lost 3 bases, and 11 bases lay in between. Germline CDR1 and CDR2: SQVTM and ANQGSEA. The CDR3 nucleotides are TGCAGCGTTGCCCAGGGGTCTACAGATACGCAGTATTTT. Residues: CSVAQGSTDTQYF.

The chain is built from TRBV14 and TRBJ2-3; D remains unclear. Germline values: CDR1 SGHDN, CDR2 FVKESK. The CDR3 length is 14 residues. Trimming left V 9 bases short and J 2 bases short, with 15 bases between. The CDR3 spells CASTGARNTDTQYF. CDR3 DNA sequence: TGTGCCAGTACCGGTGCTCGCAACACAGATACGCAGTATTTT.

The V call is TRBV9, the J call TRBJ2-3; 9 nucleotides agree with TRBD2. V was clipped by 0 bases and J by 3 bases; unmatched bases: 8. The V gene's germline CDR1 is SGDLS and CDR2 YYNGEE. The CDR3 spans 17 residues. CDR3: CASSVGISGGGTDTQYF. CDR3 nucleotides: TGTGCCAGCAGCGTAGGAATTAGCGGGGGTGGAACAGATACGCAGTATTTT.

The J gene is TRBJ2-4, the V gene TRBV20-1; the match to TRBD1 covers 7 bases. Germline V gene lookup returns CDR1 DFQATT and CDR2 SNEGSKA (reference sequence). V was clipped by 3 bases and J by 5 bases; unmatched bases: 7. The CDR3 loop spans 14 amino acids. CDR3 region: CSAREQGRENIQYF. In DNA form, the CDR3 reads TGCAGTGCTAGGGAACAGGGGAGAGAAAACATTCAGTACTTC.

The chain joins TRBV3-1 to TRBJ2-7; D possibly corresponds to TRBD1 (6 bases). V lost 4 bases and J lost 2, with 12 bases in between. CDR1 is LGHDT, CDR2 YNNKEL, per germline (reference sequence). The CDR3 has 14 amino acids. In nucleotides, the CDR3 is TGTGCCAGCAGCCCCCAGGACAGACCCTACGAGCAGTACTTC. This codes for CASSPQDRPYEQYF.

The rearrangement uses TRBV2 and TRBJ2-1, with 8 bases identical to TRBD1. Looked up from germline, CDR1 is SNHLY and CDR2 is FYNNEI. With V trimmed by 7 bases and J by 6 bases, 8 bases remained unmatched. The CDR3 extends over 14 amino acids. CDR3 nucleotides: TGTGCCAGCAAGTCCGGGCAGGGGGCCAATGAGCAGTTCTTC. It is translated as CASKSGQGANEQFF.

The chain's CDR3 is CASSQRPEGSPLHF. For the CDR3, the DNA is TGCGCCAGCAGCCAAAGGCCAGAGGGTTCACCCCTCCACTTT. V and J are TRBV4-3 and TRBJ1-6; D is unclear. V was clipped by 2 bases and J by 9 bases, with 11 bases between them. The CDR3 covers 14 residues. Germline values: CDR1 LGHNA, CDR2 YSLEER.

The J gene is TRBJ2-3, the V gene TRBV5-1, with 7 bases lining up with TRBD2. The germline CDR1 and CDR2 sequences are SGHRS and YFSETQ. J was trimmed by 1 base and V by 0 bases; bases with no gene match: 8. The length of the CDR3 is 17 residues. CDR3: CASSLAAASGRTDTQYF. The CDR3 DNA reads TGCGCCAGCAGCTTGGCCGCGGCTAGCGGTCGCACAGATACGCAGTATTTT.

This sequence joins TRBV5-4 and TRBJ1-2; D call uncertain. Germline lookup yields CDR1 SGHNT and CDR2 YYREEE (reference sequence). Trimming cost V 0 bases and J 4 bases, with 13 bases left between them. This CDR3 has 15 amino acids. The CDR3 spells CASSLVGGNLYGYTF. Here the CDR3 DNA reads TGTGCCAGCAGCTTGGTCGGCGGGAACCTCTATGGCTACACCTTC.

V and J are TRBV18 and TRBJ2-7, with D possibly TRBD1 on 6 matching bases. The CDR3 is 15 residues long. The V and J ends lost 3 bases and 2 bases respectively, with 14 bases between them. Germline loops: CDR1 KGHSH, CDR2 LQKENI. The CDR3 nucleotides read TGTGCCAGCTCACCCAGTGACAGGTCTACCTACGAGCAGTACTTC. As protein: CASSPSDRSTYEQYF.

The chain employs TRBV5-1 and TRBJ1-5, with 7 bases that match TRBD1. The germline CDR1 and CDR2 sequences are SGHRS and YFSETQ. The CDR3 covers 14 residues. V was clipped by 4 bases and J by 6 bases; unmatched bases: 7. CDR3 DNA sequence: TGCGCCAGCAGCCCAGGGGGTCCGGGTCAGCCCCAGCATTTT. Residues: CASSPGGPGQPQHF.